This T cell receptor (beta chain) was recovered during a study of cytomegalovirus exposure and HLA in healthy donors. Germline CDR1 is SEHNR and CDR2 is FQNEAQ (reference sequence). The CDR3 totals 15 residues. V dropped 7 bases and J dropped 1 base, with 13 bases sitting between them. 60 Vbeta and 13 Jbeta primers were used in PCR. TCRdb keeps only in-frame clones here, not all; method: immunoSEQ multiplex PCR. The data contain under 200,000 clones, roughly 79% of them singletons. The TCR originated in a male donor in good health and CMV-seropositive. V usage is TRBV7-9 and J usage is TRBJ1-4, with D perhaps matching TRBD1 (6 bases). Sequences were obtained from PBMCs. CDR3 residues: CASTLPQGTNEKLFF. The DNA for the CDR3 is TGTGCCAGCACACTTCCACAGGGAACTAATGAAAAACTGTTTTTT.